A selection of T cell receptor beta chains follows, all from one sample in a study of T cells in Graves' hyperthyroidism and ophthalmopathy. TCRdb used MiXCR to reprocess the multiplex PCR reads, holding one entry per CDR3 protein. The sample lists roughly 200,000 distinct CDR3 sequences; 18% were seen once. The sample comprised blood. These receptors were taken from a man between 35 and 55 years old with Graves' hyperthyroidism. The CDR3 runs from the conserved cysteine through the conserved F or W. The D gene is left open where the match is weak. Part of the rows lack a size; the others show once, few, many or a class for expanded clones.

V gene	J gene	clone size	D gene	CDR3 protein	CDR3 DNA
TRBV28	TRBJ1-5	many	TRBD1	CASSRGDRVDNQPQHF	TGTGCCAGCAGTAGGGGGGACAGGGTTGACAATCAGCCCCAGCATTTT
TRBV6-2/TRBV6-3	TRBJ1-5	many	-	CASKKVDPRNQPQHF	TGTGCCAGCAAAAAAGTGGATCCGCGCAATCAGCCCCAGCATTTT
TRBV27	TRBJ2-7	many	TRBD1	CASSLGTALREQYF	TGTGCCAGCAGTTTAGGGACAGCGCTGCGGGAGCAGTACTTC
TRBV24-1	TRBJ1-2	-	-	CATGTPKGYTF	TGTGCCACCGGGACCCCTAAGGGCTACACCTTC
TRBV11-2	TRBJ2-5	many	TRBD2	CASSLVGTSGDQETQYF	TGTGCCAGCAGCTTAGTAGGGACTAGCGGGGATCAAGAGACCCAGTACTTC
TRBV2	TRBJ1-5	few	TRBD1	CVSSREGASNQPQHF	TGTGTCAGCAGCCGGGAGGGGGCAAGCAATCAGCCCCAGCATTTT
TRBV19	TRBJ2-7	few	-	CASSIRTTYEQYF	TGTGCCAGTAGTATCAGGACGACCTACGAGCAGTACTTC
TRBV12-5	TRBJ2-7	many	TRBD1	CASGLIGGQGYEQYF	TGTGCTAGTGGTTTGATCGGGGGACAGGGCTACGAGCAGTACTTC
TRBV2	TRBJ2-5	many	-	CASSVDSNEETQYF	TGTGCCAGCAGTGTAGACTCGAACGAAGAGACCCAGTACTTC
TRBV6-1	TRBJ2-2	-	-	CASRDSPGRELFF	TGTGCCAGCAGAGATTCTCCGGGGCGGGAGCTGTTTTTT
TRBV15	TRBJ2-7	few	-	CATSREKGFEQYF	TGTGCCACCAGCAGAGAAAAGGGTTTCGAGCAGTACTTC
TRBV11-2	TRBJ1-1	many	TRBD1	CASSLERGRGTEAFF	TGTGCCAGCAGCTTAGAAAGGGGGCGGGGCACTGAAGCTTTCTTT
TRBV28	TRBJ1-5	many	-	CASSLGTGGYQPQHF	TGTGCCAGCAGTTTAGGAACGGGGGGATATCAGCCCCAGCATTTT
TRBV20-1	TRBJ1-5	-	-	CSASKYSNQPQHF	TGCAGTGCTTCAAAGTATAGCAATCAGCCCCAGCATTTT
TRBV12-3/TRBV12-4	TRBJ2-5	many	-	CASSWGILETQYF	TGTGCCAGCAGTTGGGGGATTTTAGAGACCCAGTACTTC
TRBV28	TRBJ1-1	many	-	CASLADEAFF	TGTGCCAGCCTGGCGGATGAAGCTTTCTTT
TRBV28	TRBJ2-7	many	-	CASEGSSYEQYF	TGTGCCAGCGAGGGGTCCTCCTACGAGCAGTACTTC
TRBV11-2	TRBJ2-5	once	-	CASSSSIQETQYF	TGTGCCAGCAGCTCCTCGATCCAAGAGACCCAGTACTTC
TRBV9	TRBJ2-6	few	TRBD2	CASDGGSSGANVLTF	TGTGCCAGCGACGGGGGGAGCTCTGGGGCCAACGTCCTGACTTTC
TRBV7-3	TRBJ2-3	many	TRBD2	CASSPRGSGDSDTQYF	TGTGCCAGCAGCCCCCGTGGTAGCGGGGACTCGGATACGCAGTATTTT
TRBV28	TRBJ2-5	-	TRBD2	CASSFLAGSQDTQYF	TGTGCCAGCAGTTTTCTAGCGGGGTCCCAGGATACCCAGTACTTC
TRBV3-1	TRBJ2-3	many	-	CASSQEPADTQYF	TGTGCCAGCAGCCAAGAGCCGGCAGATACGCAGTATTTT
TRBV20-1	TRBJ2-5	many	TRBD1	CSARDYRGRETQYF	TGCAGTGCTAGAGATTACAGGGGACGAGAGACCCAGTACTTC
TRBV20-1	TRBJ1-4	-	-	CSGRDGEKLFF	TGCAGTGGCAGGGATGGTGAAAAACTGTTTTTT
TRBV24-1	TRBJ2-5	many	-	CATSDARDSEETQYF	TGTGCCACCAGTGACGCTAGGGACTCAGAAGAGACCCAGTACTTC
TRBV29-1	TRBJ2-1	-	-	CSVEPAAPGVEQFF	TGCAGCGTCGAACCAGCGGCTCCGGGGGTTGAGCAGTTCTTC
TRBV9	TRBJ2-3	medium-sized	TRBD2	CASSVRTSGFVNTQYF	TGTGCCAGCAGCGTAAGGACTAGCGGTTTTGTGAATACGCAGTATTTT
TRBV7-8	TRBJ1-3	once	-	CASSLTGAAGNTIYF	TGTGCCAGCAGCTTAACAGGCGCTGCTGGAAACACCATATATTTT
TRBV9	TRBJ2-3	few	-	CASSYKPGTDTQYF	TGTGCCAGCAGCTACAAGCCAGGCACAGATACGCAGTATTTT
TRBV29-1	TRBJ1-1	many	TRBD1	CSAQQGWNTEAFF	TGCAGCGCACAACAGGGGTGGAACACTGAAGCTTTCTTT
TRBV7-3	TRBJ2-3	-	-	CASTPSDVTDTQYF	TGTGCCAGCACCCCCTCCGATGTGACAGATACGCAGTATTTT
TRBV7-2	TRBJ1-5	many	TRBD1	CASSLDREGGLDQPQHF	TGTGCCAGCAGCCTGGACAGGGAGGGTGGCTTAGATCAGCCCCAGCATTTT
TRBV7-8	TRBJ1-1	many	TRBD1	CASSSGQGNTEAFF	TGTGCCAGCAGCTCGGGACAGGGGAACACTGAAGCTTTCTTT
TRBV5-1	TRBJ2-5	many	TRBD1	CASEPTGNRQETQYF	TGCGCCAGCGAACCGACAGGGAACCGGCAAGAGACCCAGTACTTC
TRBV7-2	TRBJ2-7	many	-	CASSSPRDRGGLAEYYEQYF	TGTGCCAGCAGCTCCCCCCGGGACAGGGGAGGACTAGCGGAATACTACGAGCAGTACTTC
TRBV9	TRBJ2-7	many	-	CASSVGQVAYEQYF	TGTGCCAGCAGCGTAGGTCAGGTTGCCTACGAGCAGTACTTC
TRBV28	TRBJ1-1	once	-	CANSRPEGDTEAFF	TGTGCCAACAGTCGCCCGGAGGGCGACACTGAAGCTTTCTTT
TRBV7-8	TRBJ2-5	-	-	CASSRGRTQETQYF	TGTGCCAGCAGCAGGGGACGGACGCAAGAGACCCAGTACTTC
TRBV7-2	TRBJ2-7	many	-	CASSLALDYEQYF	TGTGCCAGCAGCTTAGCGCTAGACTACGAGCAGTACTTC
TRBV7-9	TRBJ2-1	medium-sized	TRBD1	CASSAPQGSNEQFF	TGTGCCAGCAGCGCCCCACAGGGGTCCAATGAGCAGTTCTTC